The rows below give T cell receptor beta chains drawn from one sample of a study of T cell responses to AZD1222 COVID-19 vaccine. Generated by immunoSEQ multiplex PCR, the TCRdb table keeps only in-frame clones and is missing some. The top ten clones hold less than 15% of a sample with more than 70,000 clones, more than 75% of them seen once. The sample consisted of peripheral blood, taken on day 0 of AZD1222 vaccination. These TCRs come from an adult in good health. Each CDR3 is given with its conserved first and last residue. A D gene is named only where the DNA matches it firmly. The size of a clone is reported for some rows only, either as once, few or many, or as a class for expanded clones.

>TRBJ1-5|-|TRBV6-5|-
TGTGCCAGCAGTAGAAAGGTAGTGGAAGACCAGCCCCAGCATTTT
CASSRKVVEDQPQHF
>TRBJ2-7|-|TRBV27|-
TGTGCCAGCAGTTTAATGGACGGTAGCTCCTACGAGCAGTACTTC
CASSLMDGSSYEQYF
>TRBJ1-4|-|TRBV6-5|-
TGTGCCAGCAGTCCTGGGAATGAAAAACTGTTTTTT
CASSPGNEKLFF
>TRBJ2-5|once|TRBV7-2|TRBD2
TGTGCCAGCAGCTTAGGACTAGCGGGGGGGCTGGAGACCCAGTACTTC
CASSLGLAGGLETQYF
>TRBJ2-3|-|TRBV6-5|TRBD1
TGTGCCACCCTGAGGACAGGGACCACAGATACGCAGTATTTT
CATLRTGTTDTQYF
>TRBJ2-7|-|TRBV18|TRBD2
TGTGCCAGCTCACCACCGGGACTAGCGGGGGGATACGAGCAGTACTTC
CASSPPGLAGGYEQYF
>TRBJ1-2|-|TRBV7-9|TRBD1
TGTGCCAGCAGCCCGACAGGGGTAAATGGCTACACCTTC
CASSPTGVNGYTF
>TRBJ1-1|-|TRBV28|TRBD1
TGTGCCAGCAGTCCCCCGACAGGGGTGGCTGAAGCTTTCTTT
CASSPPTGVAEAFF
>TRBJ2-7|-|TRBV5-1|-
TGCGCCAGCAGCTTGCACCAGGGCGAGCAGTACTTC
CASSLHQGEQYF
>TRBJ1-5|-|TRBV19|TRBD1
TGTGCCAGTACCTGGGACAGCCTGAATCAGCCCCAGCATTTT
CASTWDSLNQPQHF